One and the same sample provided the 5 T cell receptor beta chains below, sequenced in a study of identical twins. TCRdb reanalysed the 5' RACE reads using MiXCR and keeps one entry per CDR3 protein. This table has about 240,000 distinct CDR3 sequences, approximately 11% appearing once. The same sample was also studied in work on yellow fever vaccine responses in identical twins.

The sequenced sample consisted of memory (CD45RO+) T cells sorted from blood. These receptors were collected from a woman between 18 and 29 years old in good health.

The chain uses TRBV5-1 and TRBJ2-7; 7 bases match TRBD1. In germline, CDR1 is SGHRS, CDR2 YFSETQ. Trimming at V came to 1 base and at J to 9 bases, leaving 10 bases not matched to a gene. This CDR3 region has 14 residues. The CDR3 bases are TGCGCCAGCAGCTTGCCACCACGGGACAGCCCGCAGTACTTC. Its protein product is CASSLPPRDSPQYF.

This clonotype was detected ten times or more. This chain connects TRBV27 to TRBJ2-4; D ambiguous. Between the trimmed V and J ends, which lost 4 bases and 3 bases, there was a span of 10 bases. Germline V gene lookup returns CDR1 MNHEY and CDR2 SMNVEV (reference sequence). The CDR3 sequence is 14 residues long. CDR3 nucleotide sequence: TGTGCCAGCAGTTCCACGCTTGGCAAAAACATTCAGTACTTC. Amino acid sequence: CASSSTLGKNIQYF.

This sequence joins TRBV6-5 and TRBJ2-1; no definite D call. The CDR3 runs 16 residues. Germline CDR1 reads MNHEY; CDR2 reads SVGAGI. With 3 bases removed from V and 2 bases from J, the gap between germline ends came to 14 bases. The CDR3 bases are TGTGCCAGCAGTTATCTCATTTATGGAGCCTACAATGAGCAGTTCTTC. Protein: CASSYLIYGAYNEQFF.

This clonotype was picked up many times. CDR3 DNA sequence: TGTGCCAGCAGCTTGGCGCGGGAGGGCGTCCATGAGCAGTTCTTC. Translation: CASSLAREGVHEQFF. This rearrangement joins TRBV7-9 to TRBJ2-1; TRBD2 matches at 9 bases. The CDR3 spans 15 residues. Germline values: CDR1 SEHNR, CDR2 FQNEAQ (reference sequence). V was clipped by 3 bases and J by 8 bases; unmatched bases: 8.

The chain has TRBV6-5 and TRBJ1-1, with D maybe TRBD1 (5 bases). The CDR3 consists of 14 residues. V lost 5 bases and J lost 1, with 11 bases in between. Germline V CDR1 and CDR2: MNHEY, SVGAGI. CDR3 coding DNA: TGTGCCAGCAGTCCTCGACAGAAGAACACTGAAGCTTTCTTT. This codes for CASSPRQKNTEAFF.